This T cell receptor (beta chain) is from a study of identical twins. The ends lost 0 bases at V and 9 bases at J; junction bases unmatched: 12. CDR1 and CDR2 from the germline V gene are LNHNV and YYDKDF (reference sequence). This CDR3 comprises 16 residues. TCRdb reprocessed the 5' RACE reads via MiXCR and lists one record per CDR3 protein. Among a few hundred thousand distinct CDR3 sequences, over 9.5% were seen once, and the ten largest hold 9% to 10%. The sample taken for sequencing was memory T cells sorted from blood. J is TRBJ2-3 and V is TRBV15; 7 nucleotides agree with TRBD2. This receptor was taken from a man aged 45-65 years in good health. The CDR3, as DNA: TGTGCCACCAGCAGAGATTGGGGGAGGGCCGGTGCCACGCAGTATTTT. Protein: CATSRDWGRAGATQYF. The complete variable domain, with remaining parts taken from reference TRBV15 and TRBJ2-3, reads DAMVIQNPRYQVTQFGKPVTLSCSQTLNHNVMYWYQQKSSQAPKLLFHYYDKDFNNEADTPDNFQSRRPNTSFCFLDIRSPGLGDTAMYLCATSRDWGRAGATQYFGPGTRLTVL.